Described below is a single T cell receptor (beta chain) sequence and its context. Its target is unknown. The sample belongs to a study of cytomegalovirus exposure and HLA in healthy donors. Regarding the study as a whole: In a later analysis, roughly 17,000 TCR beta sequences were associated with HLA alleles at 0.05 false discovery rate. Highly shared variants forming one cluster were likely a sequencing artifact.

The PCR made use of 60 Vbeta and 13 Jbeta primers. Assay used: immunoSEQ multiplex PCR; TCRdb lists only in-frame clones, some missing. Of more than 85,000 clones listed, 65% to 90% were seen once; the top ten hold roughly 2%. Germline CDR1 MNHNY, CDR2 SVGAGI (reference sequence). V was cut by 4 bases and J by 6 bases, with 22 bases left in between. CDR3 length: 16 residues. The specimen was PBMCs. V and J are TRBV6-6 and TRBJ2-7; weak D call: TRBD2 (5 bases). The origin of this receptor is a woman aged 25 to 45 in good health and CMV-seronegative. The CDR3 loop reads CASSSTPPATSGEQYF. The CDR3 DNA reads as TGTGCCAGCAGTTCCACCCCCCCAGCTACTAGTGGCGAGCAGTACTTC.